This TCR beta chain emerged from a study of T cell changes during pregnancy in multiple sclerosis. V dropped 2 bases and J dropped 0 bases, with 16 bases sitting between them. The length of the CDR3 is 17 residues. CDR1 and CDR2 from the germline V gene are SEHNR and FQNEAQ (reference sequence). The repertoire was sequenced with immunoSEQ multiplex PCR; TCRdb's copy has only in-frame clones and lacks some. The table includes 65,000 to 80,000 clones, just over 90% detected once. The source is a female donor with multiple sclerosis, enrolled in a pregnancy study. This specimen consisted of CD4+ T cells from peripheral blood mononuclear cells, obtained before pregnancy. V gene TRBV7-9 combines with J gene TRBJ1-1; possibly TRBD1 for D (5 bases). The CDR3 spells CASSLQGKWQMNTEAFF. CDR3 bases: TGTGCCAGCAGCTTACAGGGAAAGTGGCAGATGAACACTGAAGCTTTCTTT.